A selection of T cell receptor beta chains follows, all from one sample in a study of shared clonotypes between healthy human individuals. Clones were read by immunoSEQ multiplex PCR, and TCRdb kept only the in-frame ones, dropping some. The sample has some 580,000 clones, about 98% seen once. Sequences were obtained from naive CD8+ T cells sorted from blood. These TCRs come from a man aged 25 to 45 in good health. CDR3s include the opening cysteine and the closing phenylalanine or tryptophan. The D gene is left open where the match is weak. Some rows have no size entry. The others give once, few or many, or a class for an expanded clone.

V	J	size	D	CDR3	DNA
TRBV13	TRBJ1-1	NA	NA	CASSLAVEGEAFF	TGTGCCAGCAGCTTAGCGGTTGAGGGAGAAGCTTTCTTT
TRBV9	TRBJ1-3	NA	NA	CASSSERNTIYF	TGTGCCAGCAGCTCCGAGCGTAACACCATATATTTT
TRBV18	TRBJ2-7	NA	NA	CASSPPPGYEQYF	TGTGCCAGCTCACCCCCGCCGGGCTACGAGCAGTACTTC
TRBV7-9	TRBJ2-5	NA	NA	CASSYGAEETQYF	TGTGCCAGCAGTTATGGGGCGGAAGAGACCCAGTACTTC
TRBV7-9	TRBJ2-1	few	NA	CASSTPWGPHVEQFF	TGTGCCAGCAGTACCCCGTGGGGGCCGCACGTTGAGCAGTTCTTC
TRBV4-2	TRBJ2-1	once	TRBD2	CASSQEGLAHYNEQFF	TGTGCCAGCAGCCAAGAGGGACTAGCGCACTACAATGAGCAGTTCTTC
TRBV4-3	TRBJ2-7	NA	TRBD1	CASSPRTGQYEQYF	TGCGCCAGCAGCCCCAGGACAGGGCAATACGAGCAGTACTTC
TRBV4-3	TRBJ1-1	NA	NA	CASSQVGNSRTEAFF	TGCGCCAGCAGCCAAGTTGGCAACTCAAGGACTGAAGCTTTCTTT
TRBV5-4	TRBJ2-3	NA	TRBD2	CASSLGLASTDTQYF	TGTGCCAGCAGCCTGGGACTAGCGAGCACAGATACGCAGTATTTT
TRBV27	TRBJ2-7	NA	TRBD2	CASSLGGGLREQYF	TGTGCCAGCAGTTTGGGGGGGGGACTACGTGAGCAGTACTTC
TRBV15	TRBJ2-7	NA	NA	CATSGGTAAGLYEQYF	TGTGCCACCAGCGGGGGGACGGCGGCCGGCCTCTACGAGCAGTACTTC
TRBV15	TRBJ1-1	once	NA	CATSREIDRTEAFF	TGTGCCACCAGCAGAGAGATAGATCGCACTGAAGCTTTCTTT
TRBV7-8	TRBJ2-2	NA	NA	CASSLVSNTGELFF	TGTGCCAGCAGCTTAGTGTCAAACACCGGGGAGCTGTTTTTT
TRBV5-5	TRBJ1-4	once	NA	CASSPAGFNEKLFF	TGTGCCAGCAGCCCGGCCGGGTTTAATGAAAAACTGTTTTTT
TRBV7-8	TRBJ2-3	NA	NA	CASSPGQRTDTQYF	TGTGCCAGCAGCCCCGGACAGCGCACAGATACGCAGTATTTT
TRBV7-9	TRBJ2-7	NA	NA	CASSRTPAWEQYF	TGTGCCAGCAGTCGCACCCCGGCTTGGGAGCAGTACTTC
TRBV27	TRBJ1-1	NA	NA	CASSPLLQGLRAFF	TGTGCCAGCAGCCCCCTATTGCAGGGCCTGAGGGCTTTCTTT
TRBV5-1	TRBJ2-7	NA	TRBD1	CASSLDRDSYEQYF	TGCGCCAGCAGCTTGGACCGGGACAGCTACGAGCAGTACTTC
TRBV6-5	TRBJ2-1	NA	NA	CASGTPRVDNEQFF	TGTGCCAGCGGGACCCCGAGGGTAGACAATGAGCAGTTCTTC
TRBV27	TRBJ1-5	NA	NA	CASSPGGQGDQPQHF	TGTGCCAGCAGCCCCGGGGGGCAGGGAGATCAGCCCCAGCATTTT
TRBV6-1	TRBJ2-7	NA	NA	CASSDWQVPSYEQYF	TGTGCCAGCAGTGATTGGCAGGTTCCCTCCTACGAGCAGTACTTC
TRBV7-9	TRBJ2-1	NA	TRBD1	CASSPDRGPYNEQFF	TGTGCCAGCAGCCCAGACAGGGGACCCTACAATGAGCAGTTCTTC
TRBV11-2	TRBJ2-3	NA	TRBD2	CASSSKGLTFDTDTQYF	TGTGCCAGCAGCTCCAAGGGACTAACATTCGACACAGATACGCAGTATTTT
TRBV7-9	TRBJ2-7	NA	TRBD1	CASSLQGQGGYEQYF	TGTGCCAGCAGCTTACAGGGACAGGGGGGCTACGAGCAGTACTTC
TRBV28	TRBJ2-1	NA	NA	CASTPTAGGSYNEQFF	TGTGCCAGCACTCCTACAGCGGGTGGGTCCTACAATGAGCAGTTCTTC
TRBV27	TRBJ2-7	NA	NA	CASRFLGTSSYEQYF	TGTGCCAGCAGATTTCTTGGGACCTCCTCCTACGAGCAGTACTTC
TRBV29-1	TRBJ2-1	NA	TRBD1	CSVSGGNEQFF	TGCAGCGTTTCAGGGGGCAATGAGCAGTTCTTC
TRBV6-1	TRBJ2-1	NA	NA	CASSVRNEQFF	TGTGCCAGCAGTGTTCGGAATGAGCAGTTCTTC
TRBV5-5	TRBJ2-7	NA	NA	CASSLWEVVLEQYF	TGTGCCAGCAGCTTGTGGGAAGTCGTACTCGAGCAGTACTTC
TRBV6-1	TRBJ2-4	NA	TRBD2	CASSELRGEVLNIQYF	TGTGCCAGCAGTGAACTTCGGGGGGAAGTATTAAACATTCAGTACTTC
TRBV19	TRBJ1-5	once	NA	CASSILPVSNQPQHF	TGTGCCAGTAGTATCCTTCCAGTGAGCAATCAGCCCCAGCATTTT
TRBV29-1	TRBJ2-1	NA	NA	CSVVGRMSNNEQFF	TGCAGCGTTGTTGGGAGGATGTCTAACAATGAGCAGTTCTTC
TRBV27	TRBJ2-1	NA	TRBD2	CASSPSGGSGIHYNEQFF	TGTGCCAGCAGTCCGTCGGGGGGGTCGGGAATACACTACAATGAGCAGTTCTTC
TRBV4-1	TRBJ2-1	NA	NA	CASSQGNEQFF	TGCGCCAGCAGCCAAGGGAATGAGCAGTTCTTC
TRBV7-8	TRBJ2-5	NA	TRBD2	CASSLVLAEETQYF	TGTGCCAGCAGCTTAGTCCTAGCGGAAGAGACCCAGTACTTC
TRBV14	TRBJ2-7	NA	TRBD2	CASSQRREGSYEQYF	TGTGCCAGCAGCCAAAGGCGGGAGGGTTCCTACGAGCAGTACTTC
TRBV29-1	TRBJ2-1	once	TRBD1	CSALDRGEVYEQFF	TGCAGCGCCCTAGACAGGGGTGAGGTTTATGAGCAGTTCTTC
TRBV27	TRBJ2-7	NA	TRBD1	CASSLTGVREQYF	TGTGCCAGCAGTTTAACAGGGGTCCGCGAGCAGTACTTC
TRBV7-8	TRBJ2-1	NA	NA	CASNPGPSSYNEQFF	TGTGCCAGCAACCCGGGACCGAGCTCCTACAATGAGCAGTTCTTC
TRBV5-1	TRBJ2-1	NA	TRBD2	CASSLPSSGKGYNEQFF	TGCGCCAGCAGCTTGCCCTCTAGCGGGAAGGGGTACAATGAGCAGTTCTTC
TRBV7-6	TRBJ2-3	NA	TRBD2	CASSAPAGGGFTDTQYF	TGTGCCAGCAGCGCCCCAGCGGGAGGAGGTTTCACAGATACGCAGTATTTT
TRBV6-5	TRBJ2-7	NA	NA	CASSYFGGEGSYEQYF	TGTGCCAGCAGTTACTTTGGAGGCGAGGGCTCCTACGAGCAGTACTTC
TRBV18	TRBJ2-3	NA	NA	CASSPPDSRFTDTQYF	TGTGCCAGCTCACCACCGGACAGCAGGTTCACAGATACGCAGTATTTT
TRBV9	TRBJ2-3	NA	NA	CASSPIIAGTDTQYF	TGTGCCAGCAGCCCAATCATAGCGGGCACAGATACGCAGTATTTT
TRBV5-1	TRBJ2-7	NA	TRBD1	CASSFLPGQGGEYEQYF	TGCGCCAGCAGCTTCTTACCTGGACAGGGCGGGGAGTACGAGCAGTACTTC
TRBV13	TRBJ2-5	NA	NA	CASSKEDEQETQYF	TGTGCCAGCAGCAAAGAAGACGAACAAGAGACCCAGTACTTC
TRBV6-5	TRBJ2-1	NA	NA	CASSKMGGNEQFF	TGTGCCAGCAGCAAAATGGGGGGCAATGAGCAGTTCTTC
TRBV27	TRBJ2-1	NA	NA	CASSLGRHNEQFF	TGTGCCAGCAGTTTAGGCAGGCACAATGAGCAGTTCTTC
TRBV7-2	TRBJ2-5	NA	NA	CASSYQGETQYF	TGTGCCAGCAGCTACCAGGGAGAGACCCAGTACTTC
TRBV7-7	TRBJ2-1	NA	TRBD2	CASSLSSGSSDEQFF	TGTGCTAGCAGCTTATCTAGCGGGAGTAGCGATGAGCAGTTCTTC
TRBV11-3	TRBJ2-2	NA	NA	CASSLWSSSGELFF	TGTGCCAGCAGCTTGTGGAGTTCGTCCGGGGAGCTGTTTTTT
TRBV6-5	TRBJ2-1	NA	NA	CASSYEGYNEQFF	TGTGCCAGCAGTTACGAGGGCTACAATGAGCAGTTCTTC
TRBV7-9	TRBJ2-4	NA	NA	CASSFSGYNIGKNIQYF	TGTGCCAGCAGCTTTTCGGGCTACAATATAGGCAAAAACATTCAGTACTTC
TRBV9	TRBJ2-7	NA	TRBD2	CASSVGILSGSYYEQYF	TGTGCCAGCAGCGTAGGTATATTGAGCGGGAGCTACTACGAGCAGTACTTC